This T cell receptor beta chain came from a study of T cell responses to AZD1222 COVID-19 vaccine. Study information: Second-dose timings of about 4 or about 12 weeks were pooled.

TCRdb's copy holds only in-frame clones and misses some; the assay was immunoSEQ multiplex PCR. The sample lists about 170,000 clones, around 90% occurring once. Study conclusions and caveats: In a largely white British group with more females than males, clonal diversity was possibly underestimated. Receipt of two AZD1222 doses was followed by a rise in Spike-specific TCR breadth and depth. Repertoire sampling was restricted to post-peak T cell response timepoints.

Details on this clone: Its cognate antigen is unknown.

V dropped 2 bases and J dropped 10; count of bases not matched to a gene: 10. Germline loops: CDR1 SGHNT, CDR2 YYREEE (reference sequence). CDR3 length: 16 amino acids. Sequenced here: peripheral blood, sampled on day 0 of AZD1222 vaccination. This rearrangement joins TRBV5-4 to TRBJ1-6, with 9 bases fitting TRBD1. This TCR derives from an adult in good health. The CDR3 sequence is CASSLKDRGIGSPLHF. The CDR3 nucleotides are TGTGCCAGCAGCTTAAAGGACAGGGGTATAGGGTCACCCCTCCACTTT. Together with reference TRBV5-4 and TRBJ1-6, the CDR3 gives the full variable domain: ETGVTQSPTHLIKTRGQQVTLRCSSQSGHNTVSWYQQALGQGPQFIFQYYREEENGRGNFPPRFSGLQFPNYSSELNVNALELDDSALYLCASSLKDRGIGSPLHFGNGTRLTVT.